Following are 9 T cell receptor beta chains from one sample sequenced in a study of blood T cell repertoires in COVID-19. The repertoire was sequenced with immunoSEQ multiplex PCR; TCRdb's copy has only in-frame clones and lacks some. The sample records 250,000 to 350,000 clones, 90% being singletons. Sequencing was done on a sample of PBMCs or T cells enriched from blood (not recorded which). The origin of the receptors is a woman aged 18-29 years with acute COVID-19.

The chain is built from TRBV29-1 and TRBJ2-5, with a tentative D call TRBD2 (6 bases). The germline V and J ends were trimmed by 2 bases and 2 bases, with 15 bases remaining between them. The CDR3 is made up of 15 amino acids. In germline, CDR1 is SQVTM, CDR2 ANQGSEA. The CDR3 is CSVESGRGEQETQYF. The CDR3 DNA reads as TGCAGCGTTGAATCCGGGAGAGGGGAACAAGAGACCCAGTACTTC.

This clone has at least ten counts. J is TRBJ2-7 and V is TRBV27; 7 nucleotides line up with TRBD1. CDR3 size: 14 residues. Germline V CDR1 and CDR2: MNHEY, SMNVEV (reference sequence). V trimming: 5 bases; J trimming: 2 bases; junction bases outside the gene matches: 6. The CDR3 reads CASSLRDSTYEQYF. CDR3 coding DNA: TGTGCCAGCAGTCTCCGGGACAGCACCTACGAGCAGTACTTC.

The chain combines TRBV24-1 with TRBJ2-1, with 15 bases aligning to TRBD2. J lost 6 bases, V lost 12 bases, and 2 bases had no gene match. The CDR3 contains 13 residues. Looked up from germline, CDR1 is KGHDR and CDR2 is SFDVKD. In DNA, the CDR3 is TGTGCCTCGGGACTAGCGGGAGGCAATGAGCAGTTCTTC. This translates into CASGLAGGNEQFF.

The chain joins TRBV11-2 to TRBJ1-1, with D possibly TRBD1 on 6 matching bases. The germline V gene has CDR1 SGHAT and CDR2 FQNNGV. The CDR3 spans 14 residues. Trimming removed 4 bases from V and 1 base from J, with 10 bases in between. The CDR3 spells CASSSTGRNTEAFF. The CDR3 DNA sequence: TGTGCCAGCAGCTCGACAGGCCGGAACACTGAAGCTTTCTTT.

Details on this clone: At the DNA level, this CDR3 is encoded by other sequences in the same sample as well. The chain joins TRBV28 to TRBJ1-2; no clear D. The CDR3 loop spans 12 amino acids. The V gene lost 1 base and the J gene lost 5 bases, with 5 bases spanning the gap. CDR1 is MDHEN, CDR2 SYDVKM, per germline. In DNA, the CDR3 is TGTGCCAGCAGTTTATCTACGTATGGCTACACCTTC. Protein sequence: CASSLSTYGYTF.

The chain is built from TRBV7-9 and TRBJ2-1, with TRBD2 identical over 8 bases. The trim removed 2 bases at V and 8 bases at J, leaving 8 bases unmatched. The CDR3 covers 15 residues. Germline V gene data show CDR1 as SEHNR and CDR2 as FQNEAQ (reference sequence). DNA of the CDR3: TGTGCCAGCAGCTTACGTACTAGCGGTGGGGATGAGCAGTTCTTC. Protein sequence: CASSLRTSGGDEQFF.

The chain recombines TRBV28 with TRBJ1-1, with D uncertain. Germline V gives CDR1 MDHEN, CDR2 SYDVKM. V was shortened by 10 bases and J by 6 bases, with 9 bases between the two germline ends. The CDR3 runs 10 residues. CDR3 region: CATHTPEAFF. The CDR3 nucleotides are TGTGCCACCCACACCCCTGAAGCTTTCTTT.

V is TRBV28 and J is TRBJ2-7, with 7 nucleotides matching TRBD1. Trimming took 7 bases from V and 4 from J; bases not matched to a gene: 16. The CDR3 is 16 amino acids. Per the germline V gene, CDR1 is MDHEN and CDR2 is SYDVKM. CDR3 protein: CASNGLGKGAGYEQYF. The CDR3 DNA is TGTGCCAGCAATGGTCTGGGAAAGGGGGCCGGATACGAGCAGTACTTC.

V and J are TRBV2 and TRBJ1-1; no clear D. The germline gives CDR1 SNHLY, CDR2 FYNNEI. The CDR3 covers 13 residues. Trimming took off 5 bases at V and 1 base at J, with 8 bases between the two ends. Here the CDR3 reads CASSISPNTEAFF. DNA for the CDR3: TGTGCCAGCAGTATCAGTCCGAACACTGAAGCTTTCTTT.